The sequence of this TCR beta chain was determined in a study of T cell responses to AZD1222 COVID-19 vaccine. Per the germline V gene, CDR1 is SGHAT and CDR2 is FQNNGV. V was cut by 5 bases and J by 9 bases, with 17 bases left in between. CDR3 length: 14 amino acids. TCRdb keeps only in-frame clones here, not all; method: immunoSEQ multiplex PCR. The profile shows over 110,000 clones, approximately 94% of them singletons. This TCR was recovered from an adult in good health. The chain joins TRBV11-2 to TRBJ2-4; D call uncertain. Specimen: peripheral blood, collected on day 0 of AZD1222 vaccination. The CDR3 nucleotides are TGTGCCAGCAGCCCCCGACCCGCAGACGGCATTCAGTACTTC. Its protein product is CASSPRPADGIQYF.